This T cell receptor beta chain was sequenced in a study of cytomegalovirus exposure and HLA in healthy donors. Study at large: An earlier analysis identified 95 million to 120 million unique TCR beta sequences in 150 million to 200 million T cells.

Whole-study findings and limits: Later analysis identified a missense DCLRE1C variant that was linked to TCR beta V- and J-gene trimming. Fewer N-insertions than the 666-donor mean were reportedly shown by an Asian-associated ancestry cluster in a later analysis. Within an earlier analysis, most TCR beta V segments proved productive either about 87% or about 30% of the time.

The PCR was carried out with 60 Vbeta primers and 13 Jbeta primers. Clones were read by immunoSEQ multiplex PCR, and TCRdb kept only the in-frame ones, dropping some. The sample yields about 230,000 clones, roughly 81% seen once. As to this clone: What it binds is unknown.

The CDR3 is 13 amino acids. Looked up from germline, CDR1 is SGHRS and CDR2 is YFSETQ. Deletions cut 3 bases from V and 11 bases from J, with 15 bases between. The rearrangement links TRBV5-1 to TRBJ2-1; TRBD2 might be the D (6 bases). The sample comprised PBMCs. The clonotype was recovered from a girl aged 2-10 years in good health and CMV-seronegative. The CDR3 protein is CASSYGGANQQFF. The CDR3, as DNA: TGCGCCAGCAGCTACGGCGGGGCAAACCAGCAGTTCTTC. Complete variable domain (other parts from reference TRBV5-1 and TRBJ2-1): KAGVTQTPRYLIKTRGQQVTLSCSPISGHRSVSWYQQTPGQGLQFLFEYFSETQRNKGNFPGRFSGRQFSNSRSEMNVSTLELGDSALYLCASSYGGANQQFFGPGTRLTVL.